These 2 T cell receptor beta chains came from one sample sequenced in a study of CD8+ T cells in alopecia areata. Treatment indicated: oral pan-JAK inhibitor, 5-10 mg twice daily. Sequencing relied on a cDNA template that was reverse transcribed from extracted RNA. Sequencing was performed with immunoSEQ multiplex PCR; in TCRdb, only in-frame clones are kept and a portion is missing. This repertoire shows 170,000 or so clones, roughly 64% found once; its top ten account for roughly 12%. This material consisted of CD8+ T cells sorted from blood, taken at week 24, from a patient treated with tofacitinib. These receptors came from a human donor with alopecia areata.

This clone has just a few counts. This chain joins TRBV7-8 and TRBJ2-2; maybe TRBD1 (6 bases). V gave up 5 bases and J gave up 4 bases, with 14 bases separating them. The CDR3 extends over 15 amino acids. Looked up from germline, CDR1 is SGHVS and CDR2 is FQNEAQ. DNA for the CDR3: TGTGCCAGCAGCGCTGACAGGCGACCCACCGGGGAGCTGTTTTTT. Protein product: CASSADRRPTGELFF. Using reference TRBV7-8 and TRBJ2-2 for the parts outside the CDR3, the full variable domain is GAGVSQSPRYKVAKRGQDVALRCDPISGHVSLFWYQQALGQGPEFLTYFQNEAQLDKSGLPSDRFFAERPEGSVSTLKIQRTQQEDSAVYLCASSADRRPTGELFFGEGSRLTVL.

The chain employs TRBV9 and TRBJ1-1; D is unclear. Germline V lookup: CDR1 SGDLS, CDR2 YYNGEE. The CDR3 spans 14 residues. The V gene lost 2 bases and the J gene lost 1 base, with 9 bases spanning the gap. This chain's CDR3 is CASSVGNQNTEAFF. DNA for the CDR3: TGTGCCAGCAGCGTCGGTAACCAGAACACTGAAGCTTTCTTT.